This T cell receptor beta chain originates from a study of cytomegalovirus exposure and HLA in healthy donors. Healthy individuals who donated bone marrow served as the donors. Germline-derived CDR1 and CDR2 are SGHVS and FQNEAQ. Trimming pared 5 bases from V and 4 bases from J, leaving 20 bases between. This CDR3 has 16 residues. PCR primers comprised 60 Vbeta and 13 Jbeta primers. Repertoires were generated with immunoSEQ multiplex PCR, while TCRdb's copy carries only in-frame clones and drops some. The repertoire holds roughly 190,000 clones, about 79% seen once, with about 2% in the top ten. Sequencing input: PBMCs. The rearrangement uses TRBV7-8 and TRBJ1-1, with TRBD1 as a possible D gene (6 bases). The sequence came from a woman aged 45 to 65 in good health and CMV-seronegative. The CDR3 is CASSPRWGGRGTEAFF. CDR3 sequence (DNA): TGTGCCAGCAGCCCCCGGTGGGGGGGCCGGGGCACTGAAGCTTTCTTT. Full variable domain (rest looked up from reference TRBV7-8 and TRBJ1-1): GAGVSQSPRYKVAKRGQDVALRCDPISGHVSLFWYQQALGQGPEFLTYFQNEAQLDKSGLPSDRFFAERPEGSVSTLKIQRTQQEDSAVYLCASSPRWGGRGTEAFFGQGTRLTVV.